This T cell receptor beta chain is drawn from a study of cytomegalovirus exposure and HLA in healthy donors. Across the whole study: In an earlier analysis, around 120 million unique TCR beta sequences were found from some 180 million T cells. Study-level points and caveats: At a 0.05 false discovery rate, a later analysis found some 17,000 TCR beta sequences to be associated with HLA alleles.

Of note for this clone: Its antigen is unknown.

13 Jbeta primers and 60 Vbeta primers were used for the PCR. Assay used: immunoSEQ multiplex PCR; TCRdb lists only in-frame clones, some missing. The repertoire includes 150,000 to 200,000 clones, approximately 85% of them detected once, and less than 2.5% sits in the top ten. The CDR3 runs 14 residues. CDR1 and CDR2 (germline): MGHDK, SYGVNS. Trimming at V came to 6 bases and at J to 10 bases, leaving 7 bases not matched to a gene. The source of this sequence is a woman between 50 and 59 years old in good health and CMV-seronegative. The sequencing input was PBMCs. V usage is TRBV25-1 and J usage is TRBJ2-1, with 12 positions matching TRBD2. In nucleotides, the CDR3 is TGTGCCAGCAGGACTAGCGGGGGCCCTAGGGAGCAGTTCTTC. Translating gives CASRTSGGPREQFF. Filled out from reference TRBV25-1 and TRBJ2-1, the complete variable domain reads EADIYQTPRYLVIGTGKKITLECSQTMGHDKMYWYQQDPGMELHLIHYSYGVNSTEKGDLSSESTVSRIRTEHFPLTLESARPSHTSQYLCASRTSGGPREQFFGPGTRLTVL.